The 14 T cell receptor beta chains below come from one sample, sequenced in a study of blood T cells in healthy people across ages. Combining a sample-barcoded 5' primer with a J-beta primer mix, a second PCR ran for roughly 7 to 12 cycles. TCRdb analysed the 5' RACE reads with MiXCR anew, one entry per CDR3 protein. Altogether fewer than 800,000 distinct CDR3 sequences are present, about 34% being singletons, with the ten largest covering over 15%. Sequenced input: blood. The receptors stem from an elderly woman in good health.

This clonotype came up many times. The V call is TRBV12-3 or TRBV12-4, the J call TRBJ1-5, with D possibly TRBD1 on 6 matching bases. CDR3 length: 17 amino acids. With 2 bases removed from V and 5 bases from J, the gap between germline ends came to 19 bases. CDR3 sequence (DNA): TGTGCCAGCAGTTTAACAAGAACAGGGTCCCTATATCAGCCCCAGCATTTT. Its translation is CASSLTRTGSLYQPQHF.

This clonotype was counted many times. This chain links TRBV28 with TRBJ2-1; D is uncertain. V lost 6 bases, J lost 6 bases, and 12 bases lay in between. Germline loops: CDR1 MDHEN, CDR2 SYDVKM. CDR3 size: 13 residues. For the CDR3, the DNA is TGTGCCAGCAGCTCGGTTTGGTCCAATGAGCAGTTCTTC. Protein sequence: CASSSVWSNEQFF. Complete variable domain (other parts from reference TRBV28 and TRBJ2-1): DVKVTQSSRYLVKRTGEKVFLECVQDMDHENMFWYRQDPGLGLRLIYFSYDVKMKEKGDIPEGYSVSREKKERFSLILESASTNQTSMYLCASSSVWSNEQFFGPGTRLTVL.

The chain uses TRBV18 and TRBJ2-5, with a weak D call TRBD2 (6 bases). Germline V gene lookup returns CDR1 KGHSH and CDR2 LQKENI. The CDR3 loop spans 15 amino acids. Between the trimmed V and J ends, which lost 3 bases and 2 bases, there was a span of 13 bases. The CDR3 region is CASSPSGTEQETQYF. The CDR3 bases are TGTGCCAGCTCACCTTCCGGGACTGAGCAAGAGACCCAGTACTTC.

The chain uses TRBV20-1 and TRBJ2-7; maybe TRBD1 (6 bases). The CDR3 extends over 15 amino acids. Per the germline V gene, CDR1 is DFQATT and CDR2 is SNEGSKA (reference sequence). Trimming took off 5 bases at V and 3 bases at J, with 20 bases between the two ends. CDR3 DNA: TGCAGTGCTCGCCCTCCCGGACAGCAATTCTACGAGCAGTACTTC. Its protein is CSARPPGQQFYEQYF.

This clonotype occurred many times. The gene calls are TRBV6-1 and TRBJ2-5; TRBD1 or TRBD2 may be the D gene (6 bases each). V was trimmed by 8 bases and J by 4 bases, leaving 23 bases between them. In germline, CDR1 is MNHNS, CDR2 SASEGT. The CDR3 has 16 amino acids. In nucleotides, the CDR3 is TGTGCCAGCTCCTTAGAAGTTCCGGGGGCGGGAGAGACCCAGTACTTC. Amino acid sequence: CASSLEVPGAGETQYF.

This clonotype appeared many times. CDR3 coding DNA: TGTGCCAGCAGCCCCCAGCCCCGGCAGAGCTCCTACGAGCAGTACTTC. It encodes CASSPQPRQSSYEQYF. J is TRBJ2-7 and V is TRBV7-9; D not resolved. V was trimmed by 5 bases and J by 0 bases, leaving 17 bases between them. Germline V lookup: CDR1 SEHNR, CDR2 FQNEAQ (reference sequence). The CDR3 is made up of 16 amino acids.

The chain carries TRBV5-1 and TRBJ1-1, with 12 bases that match TRBD1. The length of the CDR3 is 18 residues. Losses at the gene ends were 4 bases for V and 4 bases for J; bases not matched to a gene: 14. Germline loops: CDR1 SGHRS, CDR2 YFSETQ. In nucleotides, the CDR3 is TGCGCCAGCAGCCCGGGGAGAAGGGGACAGGGGGCTGGCACTGAAGCTTTCTTT. It encodes CASSPGRRGQGAGTEAFF.

In regard to this clonotype: This may be a read error, as it is one base from a much larger clone. V and J are TRBV6-4 and TRBJ1-2, with 7 positions matching TRBD1. V lost 1 base to trimming and J lost 5 bases; unmatched junction nucleotides: 1. This CDR3 comprises 13 residues. Germline CDR1 reads MRHNA; CDR2 reads SNTAGT. The CDR3 here is CASSDLQGYGYTF. The CDR3 DNA sequence: TGTGCCAGCAGTGACTTACAGGGGTATGGCTACACCTTC.

V and J are TRBV10-3 and TRBJ1-3, with 7 positions matching TRBD1. Germline CDR1 reads ENHRY; CDR2 reads SYGVKD. V gave up 6 bases and J gave up 2 bases; unmatched junction bases: 10. This CDR3 spans 16 amino acids. DNA for the CDR3: TGTGCCATCAGGGGTACACAGGGGTTGACTGGAAACACCATATATTTT. Translation: CAIRGTQGLTGNTIYF.

This clonotype was counted ten times or more. This sequence joins TRBV20-1 and TRBJ2-3; D may be TRBD2 (5 bases). CDR1 is DFQATT, CDR2 SNEGSKA, per germline (reference sequence). V was pared by 3 bases and J by 2 bases, with 9 bases between. The CDR3 totals 13 residues. The CDR3 sequence is CSARGGYTDTQYF. The CDR3 DNA sequence: TGCAGTGCTAGGGGCGGGTACACAGATACGCAGTATTTT.

This chain links TRBV2 with TRBJ1-2; D gene uncertain. CDR1 is SNHLY and CDR2 is FYNNEI in the germline V gene. The V gene lost 7 bases and the J gene lost 6 bases, with 18 bases spanning the gap. The CDR3 length is 14 residues. The CDR3 sequence is CASIMNVGRDGYTF. The CDR3 DNA reads TGTGCCAGCATCATGAATGTCGGCCGCGATGGCTACACCTTC.

In the case of this clonotype: A read error may account for a junction end that differs from germline. This sequence joins TRBV30 and TRBJ2-1; possible D gene TRBD2, 6 bases. This CDR3 has 15 amino acids. Germline V CDR1 and CDR2: GTSNPN, SVGIG (reference sequence). The CDR3 DNA is TGTGCCTGGAGTTCCGGGGGAAGGTCCTACGATGAGCAGTTCTTC. Its protein is CAWSSGGRSYDEQFF.

The gene calls are TRBV7-2 and TRBJ2-7, with D unclear. The germline V gene has CDR1 SGHTA and CDR2 FQGNSA. With 2 bases removed from V and 3 bases from J, the gap between germline ends came to 14 bases. The CDR3 is 15 residues long. CDR3 in DNA: TGTGCCAGCAGCTTACCGGCTCCGACTTACTACGAGCAGTACTTC. This gives the protein CASSLPAPTYYEQYF.

This clonotype was seen a single time. The J gene is TRBJ2-1, the V gene TRBV4-2, with 10 bases that match TRBD2. The ends lost 5 bases at V and 10 bases at J; junction bases unmatched: 11. Germline CDR1 and CDR2: LGHNA and YNFKEQ. This CDR3 has 15 amino acids. CDR3 in amino acids: CASSAPSGGALEQFF. CDR3 nucleotide sequence: TGTGCCAGCAGCGCCCCCAGCGGGGGGGCCCTGGAGCAGTTCTTC.